This note documents a single T cell receptor (beta chain) sequence. The library was built from around 380 ng RNA with molecular barcoded adaptors for alpha/delta and beta/gamma chains. Each CDR3 protein gets one entry after TCRdb re-called the reads with MiXCR. The profile covers roughly 67,000 distinct CDR3 sequences, with approximately 19% appearing a single time and roughly a tenth taken by the ten largest. The data derive from a study of read filtering for tumor transcriptome and immune sequencing. Germline V gene sequence: CDR1 SGHRS, CDR2 YFSETQ. V was pared by 7 bases and J by 1 base, with 21 bases between. CDR3 length: 17 residues. Sampling of bone marrow took place during active disease in every patient.

The receptor's source is a donor over 35 with multiple myeloma. Material for sequencing was a population of CD138-negative cells sorted from bone marrow. The chain joins TRBV5-1 to TRBJ2-4; D might be TRBD2 (5 bases). This CDR3 reads CASCGLFGDRAKNIQYF. The CDR3 DNA reads TGCGCCAGCTGCGGGTTGTTTGGTGATCGGGCCAAAAACATTCAGTACTTC.